This is a list of T cell receptor beta chains from one sample in a study of blood T cell repertoires in COVID-19. Using immunoSEQ multiplex PCR, the repertoire was profiled, and TCRdb retains in-frame clones only, with some absent. This table has roughly 220,000 clones, approximately 82% appearing once. What was sequenced was PBMCs or T cells enriched from blood (not recorded which). The receptors were sampled from a middle-aged man who had recovered from COVID-19. Both conserved end residues are part of each CDR3. A D gene is named only where the DNA matches it firmly. Clone size is given for some rows only: seen once, a few or many times, or a class if the clone is expanded.

D,size,J,V,length,CDR3,DNA
TRBD2,NA,TRBJ2-3,TRBV5-4,15,CASSSTSGEADTQYF,TGTGCCAGCAGCTCGACTAGCGGGGAAGCAGATACGCAGTATTTT
TRBD1,NA,TRBJ2-2,TRBV20-1,16,CSASPRQGATTGELFF,TGCAGTGCTAGTCCCAGACAGGGAGCGACCACCGGGGAGCTGTTTTTT
NA,NA,TRBJ1-3,TRBV11-2,13,CASSQHYGNTIYF,TGTGCCAGCAGCCAACACTATGGAAACACCATATATTTT
NA,NA,TRBJ1-5,TRBV28,16,CASSGGGSYSNQPQHF,TGTGCCAGCAGTGGGGGAGGAAGCTATAGCAATCAGCCCCAGCATTTT
NA,NA,TRBJ2-1,TRBV20-1,11,CSARDVVERFF,TGCAGTGCTAGAGATGTAGTGGAGCGGTTCTTC
NA,NA,TRBJ2-7,TRBV19,17,CASSIDGRNRDGVEQYF,TGTGCCAGTAGTATAGATGGGCGAAACAGGGATGGGGTCGAGCAGTACTTC
TRBD2,many,TRBJ2-1,TRBV6-6,14,CASSRGLGGDEQFF,TGTGCCAGCAGTCGGGGACTAGGCGGGGATGAGCAGTTCTTC
TRBD2,NA,TRBJ2-1,TRBV6-5,15,CASSYGSGSSWEQFF,TGTGCCAGCAGTTACGGGAGCGGGAGCAGTTGGGAGCAGTTCTTC
NA,NA,TRBJ1-5,TRBV28,15,CASSLSSLSNQPQHF,TGTGCCAGCAGTTTATCGTCCCTTAGCAATCAGCCCCAGCATTTT
NA,NA,TRBJ2-7,TRBV2,12,CASSADSGEQYF,TGTGCCAGCAGTGCCGACAGTGGCGAGCAGTACTTC
NA,NA,TRBJ2-7,TRBV5-6,16,CASSPGGHDFFYEQYF,TGTGCCAGCAGCCCGGGCGGACACGACTTTTTCTACGAGCAGTACTTC
TRBD2,few,TRBJ2-1,TRBV7-3,14,CASSLTSGYNEQFF,TGTGCCAGCAGCTTGACTAGCGGATACAATGAGCAGTTCTTC
TRBD1,NA,TRBJ1-2,TRBV3-1/TRBV3-2,13,CASSRTGAYGYTF,TGTGCCAGCAGCCGGACAGGGGCGTATGGCTACACCTTC
NA,once,TRBJ2-1,TRBV6-5,14,CASSSGGSNNEQFF,TGTGCCAGCAGTTCGGGGGGCTCCAACAATGAGCAGTTCTTC
NA,once,TRBJ1-5,TRBV7-2,13,CASSSYRVQPQHF,TGTGCCAGCAGCTCTTACAGGGTTCAGCCCCAGCATTTT
TRBD2,NA,TRBJ2-5,TRBV12-3/TRBV12-4,13,CASSRRGGETQYF,TGTGCCAGCAGCCGCCGGGGGGGTGAGACCCAGTACTTC
NA,NA,TRBJ1-2,TRBV5-1,13,CASSLFTDYGYTF,TGCGCCAGCAGCTTGTTCACGGACTATGGCTACACCTTC
NA,NA,TRBJ2-6,TRBV18,14,CASSNSSGANVLTF,TGTGCCAGCTCAAACAGCTCTGGGGCCAACGTCCTGACTTTC
TRBD2,NA,TRBJ2-7,TRBV11-2,15,CASTLLAGRSYEQYF,TGTGCCAGCACCTTACTAGCGGGGCGCTCCTACGAGCAGTACTTC
NA,NA,TRBJ2-2,TRBV19,14,CASRHISWTGELFF,TGTGCCAGTAGGCATATTAGCTGGACCGGGGAGCTGTTTTTT
NA,NA,TRBJ2-7,TRBV6-5,13,CASRTPGTYEQYF,TGTGCCAGCAGGACCCCAGGAACCTACGAGCAGTACTTC
TRBD2,NA,TRBJ2-2,TRBV7-2,17,CASSWGLAGVKAGELFF,TGTGCCAGCAGCTGGGGACTAGCGGGAGTAAAGGCCGGGGAGCTGTTTTTT
NA,NA,TRBJ1-2,TRBV24-1,13,CATSEGQGYGYTF,TGTGCCACCAGTGAGGGTCAGGGCTATGGCTACACCTTC
TRBD2,NA,TRBJ2-4,TRBV3-1/TRBV3-2,16,CASSPYGGGIENIQYF,TGTGCCAGCAGCCCCTATGGGGGGGGTATCGAAAACATTCAGTACTTC
NA,NA,TRBJ2-3,TRBV7-9,13,CASSLTGTDTQYF,TGTGCCAGCAGTCTTACAGGGACAGATACGCAGTATTTT
NA,NA,TRBJ1-5,TRBV11-2,15,CASSLGTAVNQPQHF,TGTGCCAGCAGCTTAGGGACAGCCGTAAATCAGCCCCAGCATTTT
TRBD2,NA,TRBJ2-1,TRBV7-6,18,CASSLAFGLAGSGNEQFF,TGTGCCAGCAGCTTAGCGTTCGGACTAGCGGGATCAGGCAATGAGCAGTTCTTC
NA,NA,TRBJ2-2,TRBV6-5,11,CASRQGSGLFF,TGTGCCAGCAGACAGGGCTCGGGGCTGTTTTTT
TRBD2,NA,TRBJ2-2,TRBV7-2,18,CASSLVSASGGQGGELFF,TGTGCCAGCAGCTTAGTGTCGGCTAGCGGGGGGCAGGGCGGGGAGCTGTTTTTT
TRBD1,NA,TRBJ2-5,TRBV7-9,16,CASSLLRTGRQETQYF,TGTGCCAGCAGCCTACTGAGGACAGGCCGCCAAGAGACCCAGTACTTC
TRBD2,many,TRBJ2-3,TRBV15,16,CATSREGGGSTDTQYF,TGTGCCACCAGCAGAGAGGGCGGGGGTAGCACAGATACGCAGTATTTT
TRBD1,NA,TRBJ1-6,TRBV19,16,CASSMRQGRNDSPLHF,TGTGCCAGTAGTATGCGACAGGGAAGGAACGATTCACCCCTCCACTTT
NA,NA,TRBJ2-2,TRBV4-2,16,CASSQGMMPGSGELFF,TGTGCCAGCAGCCAAGGCATGATGCCCGGGAGCGGGGAGCTGTTTTTT
NA,NA,TRBJ1-3,TRBV14,16,CASSQVSGGTRGTIYF,TGTGCCAGCAGCCAAGTGTCGGGAGGGACTCGAGGCACCATATATTTT
NA,NA,TRBJ1-6,TRBV3-1/TRBV3-2,14,CASRLSHYNSPLHF,TGTGCCAGCAGGCTGAGCCATTATAATTCACCCCTCCACTTT
TRBD1,NA,TRBJ1-1,TRBV2,13,CASSRQGNTEAFF,TGTGCCAGCAGTAGACAGGGGAACACTGAAGCTTTCTTT
TRBD2,NA,TRBJ2-1,TRBV6-5,16,CASSSPRGSGRVVQFF,TGTGCCAGCAGTTCCCCCCGAGGAAGCGGGAGGGTTGTGCAGTTCTTC
TRBD1,NA,TRBJ2-7,TRBV3-1/TRBV3-2,15,CASSQDHGTGVPQYF,TGTGCCAGCAGCCAAGATCATGGGACAGGGGTACCGCAGTACTTC
NA,many,TRBJ1-6,TRBV7-9,11,CASGNNSPLHF,TGTGCCAGCGGCAATAACTCACCCCTCCACTTT
TRBD1,NA,TRBJ1-2,TRBV7-2,16,CASSLGAQGAGYGYTF,TGTGCCAGCAGCTTAGGAGCACAGGGGGCCGGCTATGGCTACACCTTC
NA,NA,TRBJ1-2,TRBV28,13,CASSPPGDYGYTF,TGTGCCAGCAGCCCGCCAGGGGACTATGGCTACACCTTC
NA,NA,TRBJ1-5,TRBV19,14,CASSPPVSNQPQHF,TGTGCCAGTAGTCCTCCGGTAAGTAATCAGCCCCAGCATTTT
NA,NA,TRBJ2-7,TRBV2,14,CASSEDEETPEQYF,TGTGCCAGCAGTGAAGACGAGGAGACCCCCGAGCAGTACTTC
NA,once,TRBJ2-1,TRBV9,15,CASSVTLASYNEQFF,TGTGCCAGCAGCGTTACCCTCGCGTCCTACAATGAGCAGTTCTTC
NA,NA,TRBJ1-4,TRBV7-2,14,CASSLSYSSEKLFF,TGTGCCAGCAGCTTGTCGTACAGTTCTGAAAAACTGTTTTTT
NA,NA,TRBJ1-4,TRBV2,9,CARGAGLFF,TGTGCCAGGGGGGCGGGACTGTTTTTT
NA,NA,TRBJ1-5,TRBV19,16,CASSRVTTKSNQPQHF,TGTGCCAGTTCCCGGGTTACAACAAAAAGCAATCAGCCCCAGCATTTT
NA,NA,TRBJ1-1,TRBV4-3,15,CASSRQGGIYTEAFF,TGCGCCAGCAGCCGGCAAGGAGGGATATACACTGAAGCTTTCTTT
NA,NA,TRBJ2-5,TRBV28,12,CASSWRRETQYF,TGTGCCAGCAGTTGGCGGAGGGAGACCCAGTACTTC
TRBD2,NA,TRBJ2-1,TRBV29-1,13,CSVRGGTHNEQFF,TGCAGCGTCCGGGGGGGGACGCACAATGAGCAGTTCTTC
TRBD2,NA,TRBJ2-5,TRBV7-8,15,CASSRLAGRGETQYF,TGTGCCAGCAGCCGACTAGCGGGACGGGGGGAGACCCAGTACTTC